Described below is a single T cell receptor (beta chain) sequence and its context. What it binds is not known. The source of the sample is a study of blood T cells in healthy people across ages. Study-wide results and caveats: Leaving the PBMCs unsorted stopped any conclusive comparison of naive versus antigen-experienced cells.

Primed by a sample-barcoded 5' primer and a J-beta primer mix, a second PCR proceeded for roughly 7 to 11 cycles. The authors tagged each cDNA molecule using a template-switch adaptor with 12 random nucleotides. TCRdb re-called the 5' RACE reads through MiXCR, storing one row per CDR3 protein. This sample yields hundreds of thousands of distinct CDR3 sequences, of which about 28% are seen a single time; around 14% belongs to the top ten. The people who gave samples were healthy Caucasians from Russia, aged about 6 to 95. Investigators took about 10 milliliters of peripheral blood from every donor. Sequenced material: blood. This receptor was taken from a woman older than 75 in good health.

DNA for the CDR3: TGCAGTGCTAGAGATGGAACTTCCGAGGGGGGACACGAGCAGTACTTC. Translation: CSARDGTSEGGHEQYF. The J gene is TRBJ2-7, the V gene TRBV20-1; D could derive from TRBD1 or TRBD2 (6 bases each). The length of the CDR3 is 16 residues. The V end lost 0 bases, the J end lost 5 bases, and 20 bases lay between the germline ends. Germline V CDR1 and CDR2: DFQATT, SNEGSKA (reference sequence).